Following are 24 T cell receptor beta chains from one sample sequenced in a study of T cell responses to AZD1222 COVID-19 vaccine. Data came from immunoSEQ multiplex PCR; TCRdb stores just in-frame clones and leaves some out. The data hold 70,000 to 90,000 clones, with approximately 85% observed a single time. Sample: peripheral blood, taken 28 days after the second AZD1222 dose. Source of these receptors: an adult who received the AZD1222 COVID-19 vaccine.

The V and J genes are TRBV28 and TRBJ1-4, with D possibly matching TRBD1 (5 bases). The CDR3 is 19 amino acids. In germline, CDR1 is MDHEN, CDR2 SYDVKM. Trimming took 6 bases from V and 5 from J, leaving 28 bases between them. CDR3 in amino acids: CASRDSWGGRVVQNEKLFF. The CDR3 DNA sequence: TGTGCCAGCAGGGATAGTTGGGGAGGCAGGGTGGTGCAGAATGAAAAACTGTTTTTT.

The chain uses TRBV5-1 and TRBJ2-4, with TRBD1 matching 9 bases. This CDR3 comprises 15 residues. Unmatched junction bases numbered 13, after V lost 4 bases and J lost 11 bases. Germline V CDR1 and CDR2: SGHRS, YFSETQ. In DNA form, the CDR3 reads TGCGCCAGCAGCCAAGAACAGGGGGCGAGAGGTGTTCAGTACTTC. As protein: CASSQEQGARGVQYF.

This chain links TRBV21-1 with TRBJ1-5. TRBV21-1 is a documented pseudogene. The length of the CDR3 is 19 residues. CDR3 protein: CASSKERQGPGDGNQPQHF. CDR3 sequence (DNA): TGTGCCAGCAGCAAAGAGCGTCAGGGGCCGGGGGATGGCAATCAGCCCCAGCATTTT.

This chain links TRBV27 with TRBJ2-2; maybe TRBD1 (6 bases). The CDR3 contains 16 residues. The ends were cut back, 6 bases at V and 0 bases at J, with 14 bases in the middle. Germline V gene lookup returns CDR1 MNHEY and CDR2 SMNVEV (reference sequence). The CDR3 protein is CASSLEGVPNTGELFF. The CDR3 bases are TGTGCCAGCAGCCTAGAGGGGGTCCCGAACACCGGGGAGCTGTTTTTT.

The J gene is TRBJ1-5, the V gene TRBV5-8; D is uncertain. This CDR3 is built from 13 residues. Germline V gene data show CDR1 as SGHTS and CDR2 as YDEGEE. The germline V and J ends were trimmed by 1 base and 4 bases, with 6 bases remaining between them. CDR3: CASSLYPNQPQHF. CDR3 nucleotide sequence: TGTGCCAGCAGCTTGTACCCTAATCAGCCCCAGCATTTT.

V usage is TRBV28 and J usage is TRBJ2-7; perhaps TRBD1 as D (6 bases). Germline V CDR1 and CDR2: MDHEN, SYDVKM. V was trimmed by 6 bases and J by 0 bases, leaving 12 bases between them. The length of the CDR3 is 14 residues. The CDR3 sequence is CASSRTAVSYEQYF. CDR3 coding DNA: TGTGCCAGCAGCCGGACAGCGGTCTCCTACGAGCAGTACTTC.

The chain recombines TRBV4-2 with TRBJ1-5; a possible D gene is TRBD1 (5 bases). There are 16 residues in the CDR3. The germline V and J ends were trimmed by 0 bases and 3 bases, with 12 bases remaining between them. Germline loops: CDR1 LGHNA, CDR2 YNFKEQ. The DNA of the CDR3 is TGTGCCAGCAGCCAAGAAGCGCGGGGGACCAATCAGCCCCAGCATTTT. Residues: CASSQEARGTNQPQHF.

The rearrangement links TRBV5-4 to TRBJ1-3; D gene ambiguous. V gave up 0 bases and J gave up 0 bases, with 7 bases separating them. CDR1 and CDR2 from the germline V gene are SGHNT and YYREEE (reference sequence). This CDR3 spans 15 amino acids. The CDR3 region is CASSLDGISGNTIYF. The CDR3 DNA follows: TGTGCCAGCAGCTTGGACGGAATCTCTGGAAACACCATATATTTT.

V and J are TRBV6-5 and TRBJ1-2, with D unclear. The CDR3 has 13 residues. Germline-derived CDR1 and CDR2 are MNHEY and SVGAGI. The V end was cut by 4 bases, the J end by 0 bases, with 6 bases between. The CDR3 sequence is CASSFTANYGYTF. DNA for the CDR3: TGTGCCAGCAGTTTTACAGCTAACTATGGCTACACCTTC.

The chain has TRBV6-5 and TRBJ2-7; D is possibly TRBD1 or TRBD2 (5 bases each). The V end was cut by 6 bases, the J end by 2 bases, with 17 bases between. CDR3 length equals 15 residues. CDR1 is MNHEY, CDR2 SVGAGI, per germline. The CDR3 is CASRGTGTGTYEQYF. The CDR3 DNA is TGTGCCAGCAGGGGAACCGGGACGGGAACCTACGAGCAGTACTTC.

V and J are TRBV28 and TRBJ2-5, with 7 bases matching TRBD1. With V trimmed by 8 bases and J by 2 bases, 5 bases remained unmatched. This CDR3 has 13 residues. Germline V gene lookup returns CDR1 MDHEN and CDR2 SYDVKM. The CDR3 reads CASRLGQQETQYF. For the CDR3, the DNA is TGTGCCAGCCGACTGGGACAGCAAGAGACCCAGTACTTC.

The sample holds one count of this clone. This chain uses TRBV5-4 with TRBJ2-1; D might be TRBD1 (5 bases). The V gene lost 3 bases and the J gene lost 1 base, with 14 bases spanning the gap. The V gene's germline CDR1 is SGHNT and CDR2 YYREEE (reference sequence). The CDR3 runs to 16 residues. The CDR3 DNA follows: TGTGCCAGCAGCTGGGGCGTAGGAGTTTCCTACAATGAGCAGTTCTTC. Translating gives CASSWGVGVSYNEQFF.

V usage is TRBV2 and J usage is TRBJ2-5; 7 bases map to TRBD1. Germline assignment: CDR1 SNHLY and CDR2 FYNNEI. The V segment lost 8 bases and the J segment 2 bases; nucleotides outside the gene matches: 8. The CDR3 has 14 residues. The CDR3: CASPPGTVQETQYF. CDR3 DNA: TGTGCCAGCCCTCCGGGGACAGTACAAGAGACCCAGTACTTC.

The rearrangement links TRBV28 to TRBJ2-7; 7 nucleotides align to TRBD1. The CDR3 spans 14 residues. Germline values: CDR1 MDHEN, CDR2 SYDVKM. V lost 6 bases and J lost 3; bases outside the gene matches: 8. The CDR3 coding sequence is TGTGCCAGCAGACCCGGGACAGTAATCTACGAGCAGTACTTC. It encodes CASRPGTVIYEQYF.

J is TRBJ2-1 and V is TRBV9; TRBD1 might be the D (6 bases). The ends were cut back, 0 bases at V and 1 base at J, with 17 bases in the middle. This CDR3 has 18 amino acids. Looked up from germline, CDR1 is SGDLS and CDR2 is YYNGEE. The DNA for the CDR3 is TGTGCCAGCAGCGTAGGGCCAGGCAGGGGTCTATCCTACAATGAGCAGTTCTTC. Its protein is CASSVGPGRGLSYNEQFF.

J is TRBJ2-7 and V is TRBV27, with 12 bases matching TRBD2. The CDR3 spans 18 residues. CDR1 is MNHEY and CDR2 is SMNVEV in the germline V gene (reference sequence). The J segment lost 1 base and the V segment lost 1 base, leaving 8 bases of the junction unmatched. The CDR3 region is CASSLYASGRARSYEQYF. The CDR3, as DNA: TGTGCCAGCAGTTTATATGCTAGCGGGAGGGCCCGGTCCTACGAGCAGTACTTC.

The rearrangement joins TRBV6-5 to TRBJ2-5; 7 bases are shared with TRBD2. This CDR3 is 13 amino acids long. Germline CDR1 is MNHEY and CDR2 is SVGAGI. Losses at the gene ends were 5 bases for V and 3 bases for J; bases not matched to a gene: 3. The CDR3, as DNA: TGTGCCAGCAGTCTGCGGGGGAAAGAGACCCAGTACTTC. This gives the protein CASSLRGKETQYF.

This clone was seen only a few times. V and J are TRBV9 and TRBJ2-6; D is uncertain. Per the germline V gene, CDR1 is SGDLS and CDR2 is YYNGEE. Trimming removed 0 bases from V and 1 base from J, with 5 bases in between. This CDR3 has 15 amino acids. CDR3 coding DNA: TGTGCCAGCAGCGTAGAAGGGTCTGGGGCCAACGTCCTGACTTTC. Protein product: CASSVEGSGANVLTF.

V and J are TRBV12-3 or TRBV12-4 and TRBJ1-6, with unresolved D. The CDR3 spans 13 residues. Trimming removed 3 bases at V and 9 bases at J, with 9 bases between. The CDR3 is CASSLNSASPLHF. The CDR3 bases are TGTGCCAGCAGTTTGAACAGCGCTTCACCCCTCCACTTT.

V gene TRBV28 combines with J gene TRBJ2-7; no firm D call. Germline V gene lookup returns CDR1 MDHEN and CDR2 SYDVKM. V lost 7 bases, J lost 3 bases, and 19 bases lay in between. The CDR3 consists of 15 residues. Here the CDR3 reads CASTDTRMVGYEQYV. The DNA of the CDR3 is TGTGCCAGCACTGATACGAGAATGGTGGGCTACGAGCAGTACGTC.

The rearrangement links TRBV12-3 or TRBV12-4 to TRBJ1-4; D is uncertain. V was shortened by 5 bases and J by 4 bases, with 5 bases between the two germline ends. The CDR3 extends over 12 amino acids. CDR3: CASSGINEKLFF. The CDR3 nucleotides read TGTGCCAGCAGTGGTATTAATGAAAAACTGTTTTTT.

The CDR3 sequence is CASSPGRPGTGELFF. Written as DNA, the CDR3 is TGTGCCAGCAGCCCGGGACGGCCGGGCACCGGGGAGCTGTTTTTT. The genes are TRBV11-3 and TRBJ2-2; D tentatively reads TRBD1 or TRBD2 (5 bases each). From germline, CDR1 is SGHNT and CDR2 YENEEA. This CDR3 has 15 residues. Trimming took 5 bases from V and 4 from J, leaving 14 bases between them. Together with reference TRBV11-3 and TRBJ2-2, the CDR3 gives the full variable domain: EAGVVQSPRYKIIEKKQPVAFWCNPISGHNTLYWYLQNLGQGPELLIRYENEEAVDDSQLPKDRFSAERLKGVDSTLKIQPAELGDSAVYLCASSPGRPGTGELFFGEGSRLTVL.

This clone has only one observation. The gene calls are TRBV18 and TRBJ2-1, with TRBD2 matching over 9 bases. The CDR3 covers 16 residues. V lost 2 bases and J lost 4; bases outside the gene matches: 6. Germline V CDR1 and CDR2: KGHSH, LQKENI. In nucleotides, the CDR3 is TGTGCCAGCTCACCAACCGGGACTAGCAGATACAATGAGCAGTTCTTC. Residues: CASSPTGTSRYNEQFF.

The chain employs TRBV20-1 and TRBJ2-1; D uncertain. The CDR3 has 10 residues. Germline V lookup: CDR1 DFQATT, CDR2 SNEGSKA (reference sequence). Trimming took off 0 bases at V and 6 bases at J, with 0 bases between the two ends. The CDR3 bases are TGCAGTGCTAGAGACAATGAGCAGTTCTTC. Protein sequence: CSARDNEQFF.